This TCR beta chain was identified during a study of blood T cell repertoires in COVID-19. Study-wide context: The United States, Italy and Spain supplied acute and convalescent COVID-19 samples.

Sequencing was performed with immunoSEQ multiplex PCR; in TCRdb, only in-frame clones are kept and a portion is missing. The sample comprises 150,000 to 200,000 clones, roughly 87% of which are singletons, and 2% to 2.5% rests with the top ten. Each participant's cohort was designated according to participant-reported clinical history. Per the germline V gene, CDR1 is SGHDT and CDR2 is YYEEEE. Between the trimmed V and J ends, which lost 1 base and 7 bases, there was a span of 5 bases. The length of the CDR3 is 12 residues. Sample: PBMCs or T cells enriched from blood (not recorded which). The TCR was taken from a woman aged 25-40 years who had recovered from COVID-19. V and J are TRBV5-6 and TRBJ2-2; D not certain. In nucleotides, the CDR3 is TGTGCCAGCAGCTTGCTAAACGGGGAGCTGTTTTTT. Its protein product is CASSLLNGELFF.